A single sample gave rise to the 9 T cell receptor beta chains below, sequenced in a study of CD8 T cells in Susac syndrome. After extraction with the RNeasy kit, about 0.45 to 1 ug of the RNA was reverse transcribed using random hexamers. MiXCR, run by TCRdb on the immunoSEQ multiplex PCR reads, gives a single entry per CDR3 protein. The repertoire holds about 120,000 distinct CDR3 sequences, with 85% to 95% as singletons. Sequencing used CD4+ T cells from PBMCs. These receptors all stem from a human donor in good health.

The V and J genes are TRBV7-2 and TRBJ2-1, with D tentatively TRBD2 (6 bases). V dropped 3 bases and J dropped 6 bases, with 15 bases sitting between them. Germline V gene data show CDR1 as SGHTA and CDR2 as FQGNSA. The length of the CDR3 is 15 residues. CDR3 protein: CASSFWDLSFNEQFF. Written as DNA, the CDR3 is TGTGCCAGCAGCTTCTGGGACTTGTCTTTCAATGAGCAGTTCTTC.

This sequence joins TRBV14 and TRBJ2-5; 8 positions match TRBD2. V dropped 1 base and J dropped 2; count of bases not matched to a gene: 3. CDR3 length: 15 amino acids. Germline assignment: CDR1 SGHDN and CDR2 FVKESK. The CDR3 sequence is CASSQGGLVQETQYF. As DNA, the CDR3 is TGTGCCAGCAGCCAAGGGGGACTAGTACAAGAGACCCAGTACTTC.

The rearrangement joins TRBV12-3 or TRBV12-4 to TRBJ2-1, with D possibly TRBD2 on 5 matching bases. The CDR3 has 16 residues. With 2 bases removed from V and 2 bases from J, the gap between germline ends came to 13 bases. CDR3 loop: CASSLNRGIAYNEQFF. The CDR3 DNA follows: TGTGCCAGCAGTTTAAATCGAGGGATCGCCTACAATGAGCAGTTCTTC.

The chain carries TRBV19 and TRBJ2-1; no clear D gene. Germline CDR1 LNHDA, CDR2 SQIVND (reference sequence). The CDR3 loop spans 16 amino acids. Trimming removed 3 bases at V and 0 bases at J, with 12 bases between. CDR3 loop: CASSINGASSYNEQFF. CDR3 bases: TGTGCCAGTAGTATTAATGGCGCTAGCTCCTACAATGAGCAGTTCTTC. The whole variable domain, remainder taken from reference TRBV19 and TRBJ2-1, is DGGITQSPKYLFRKEGQNVTLSCEQNLNHDAMYWYRQDPGQGLRLIYYSQIVNDFQKGDIAEGYSVSREKKESFPLTVTSAQKNPTAFYLCASSINGASSYNEQFFGPGTRLTVL.

The CDR3 protein is CASSLGQGGPGELFF. The CDR3 DNA reads TGTGCCAGCAGCTTAGGACAGGGGGGCCCCGGGGAGCTGTTTTTT. The V and J genes are TRBV7-2 and TRBJ2-2; 9 bases fit TRBD1. This CDR3 is built from 15 residues. Germline CDR1 is SGHTA and CDR2 is FQGNSA. V lost 1 base to trimming and J lost 6 bases; unmatched junction nucleotides: 3. Drawing the rest from reference TRBV7-2 and TRBJ2-2, the complete variable domain is GAGVSQSPSNKVTEKGKDVELRCDPISGHTALYWYRQSLGQGLEFLIYFQGNSAPDKSGLPSDRFSAERTGGSVSTLTIQRTQQEDSAVYLCASSLGQGGPGELFFGEGSRLTVL.

This chain connects TRBV20-1 to TRBJ2-2; 8 bases match TRBD2. The germline CDR1 and CDR2 sequences are DFQATT and SNEGSKA (reference sequence). The CDR3 sequence is 17 residues long. The V gene end was trimmed by 0 bases and the J gene end by 5 bases; junction bases not matched to a gene: 11. CDR3 coding DNA: TGCAGTGCTAGAGATGCGGTAGCGGGGATTGGGACCGGGGAGCTGTTTTTT. This translates into CSARDAVAGIGTGELFF.

The chain is built from TRBV29-1 and TRBJ1-2; a possible D gene is TRBD1 (6 bases). The V gene lost 6 bases and the J gene lost 2 bases, with 16 bases spanning the gap. This CDR3 contains 14 residues. Germline assignment: CDR1 SQVTM and CDR2 ANQGSEA. The DNA of the CDR3 is TGCAGCGTAGCGCAGGGGACGTTCAACTATGGCTACACCTTC. Translating it yields CSVAQGTFNYGYTF.

The CDR3 sequence: CASARGADNEQFF. The CDR3 bases are TGTGCCAGCGCCAGGGGGGCCGACAATGAGCAGTTCTTC. The chain recombines TRBV6-2 or TRBV6-3 with TRBJ2-1, with a possible D match to TRBD1 (7 bases). V lost 8 bases and J 5 bases, leaving 13 bases between the germline ends. The germline V gene has CDR1 MNHEY and CDR2 SVGEGT. The CDR3 runs 13 residues.

The chain is built from TRBV29-1 and TRBJ2-4; maybe TRBD2 (5 bases). Germline loops: CDR1 SQVTM, CDR2 ANQGSEA. With 6 bases removed from V and 0 bases from J, the gap between germline ends came to 15 bases. There are 15 residues in the CDR3. The CDR3 sequence is CSVVATEIAKNIQYF. CDR3 DNA sequence: TGCAGCGTCGTAGCGACCGAGATAGCCAAAAACATTCAGTACTTC.